This is a list of T cell receptor beta chains from one sample in a study of regulatory T cells in long-lasting Graves disease. TCRdb called the multiplex PCR reads again in MiXCR, with one record for every CDR3 protein. The sample has 310,000 or so distinct CDR3 sequences, less than 20% seen once. The sequencing used peripheral blood mononuclear cells (PBMCs), collected when the disease was refractory, from a patient treated with antithyroid drugs. These receptors were taken from a female donor with Graves disease. Both conserved end residues are part of each CDR3.

>TRBV20-1|TRBJ2-5|15
CSAPPPLLVGGTQYF
>TRBV28|TRBJ1-2|14
CASNLQGAHYGYTF
>TRBV20-1|TRBJ2-7|20
CSARDPSGGAPQAGAYEQYF
>TRBV7-3|TRBJ2-1|15
CASSPSASGSIEQFF
>TRBV11-2|TRBJ2-1|13
CASSSITRHEQFF
>TRBV18|TRBJ1-2|12
CASSPEGRGYTF
>TRBV3-1|TRBJ2-2|13
CASRADNTGELFF
>TRBV11-2|TRBJ1-2|17
CASSWGQPSRRNYGYTF
>TRBV12-3/TRBV12-4|TRBJ1-2|14
CASSSRQVPYGYTF
>TRBV10-3|TRBJ1-5|12
CAISESSQPQHF
>TRBV13|TRBJ1-1|15
CASSLEAGYSAEAFF
>TRBV4-1|TRBJ1-2|15
CASSQDRGAIYGYTF
>TRBV19|TRBJ1-1|15
CASSLGQGRREEAFF
>TRBV5-5|TRBJ1-1|13
CASSLPMGTEAFF
>TRBV6-9|TRBJ1-1|15
CASSYISGENTEAFF
>TRBV3-1|TRBJ2-7|14
CASSEGHRGNEQYF
>TRBV12-3/TRBV12-4|TRBJ1-5|14
CASSRQGAIQPQHF
>TRBV6-1|TRBJ1-2|14
CASRGDRANYGYTF
>TRBV7-9|TRBJ2-7|16
CASSPSGTIFSYEQYF
>TRBV7-6|TRBJ2-4|15
CASSGLAGGKNIQYF
>TRBV5-1|TRBJ1-1|13
CASRRTGNTEAFF
>TRBV24-1|TRBJ1-2|14
CATSDSTGENGYTF
>TRBV6-1|TRBJ2-2|18
CASRDRGLADSSTGELFF
>TRBV12-3/TRBV12-4|TRBJ1-2|13
CASSLGGLYGYTF
>TRBV7-9|TRBJ1-6|14
CASSLDNHNSPLHF
>TRBV25-1|TRBJ1-6|15
CASRLDSRWNSPLHF
>TRBV2|TRBJ1-1|13
CASSDDSATEAFF
>TRBV3-1|TRBJ2-2|15
CASSKQGAETGELFF
>TRBV5-1|TRBJ2-7|13
CASSLRQGGEQYF
>TRBV29-1|TRBJ1-1|13
CSVDRETFSEAFF
>TRBV7-8|TRBJ1-6|14
CASSLDRNNSPLHF
>TRBV3-1|TRBJ1-2|15
CASSPLVRANYGYTF
>TRBV7-2|TRBJ1-6|14
CASSLVHYNSPLHF